The 15 T cell receptor beta chains given below trace back to one sample, sequenced in a study of T cell responses to AZD1222 COVID-19 vaccine. The data were produced by immunoSEQ multiplex PCR, yet TCRdb's version contains in-frame clones alone and is incomplete. The table lists about 22,000 clones, around 82% of them singletons. This material consisted of peripheral blood, taken on day 0 of AZD1222 vaccination. The receptors were gathered from an adult in good health.

The V gene is TRBV2, the J gene TRBJ2-3; a possible D gene is TRBD1 (6 bases). With 11 bases removed from V and 5 bases from J, the gap between germline ends came to 14 bases. Germline CDR1 and CDR2: SNHLY and FYNNEI. The CDR3 is made up of 12 amino acids. CDR3 residues: CAGDKSEDTQYF. The CDR3 bases are TGTGCCGGGGACAAAAGCGAAGATACGCAGTATTTT.

V is TRBV10-1 and J is TRBJ2-2; D is unresolved. This CDR3 is built from 15 residues. V gave up 7 bases and J gave up 4 bases, with 16 bases separating them. Germline CDR1 is WNHNN and CDR2 is SYGVQD (reference sequence). CDR3 protein: CASTPPGSGTGELFF. Here the CDR3 DNA reads TGCGCCAGCACCCCACCCGGGTCGGGCACCGGGGAGCTGTTTTTT.

CDR3 nucleotides: TGTGCCAGCAGTTTAAAAGCGGTACCCTACAATGAGCAGTTCTTC. Amino acids: CASSLKAVPYNEQFF. The chain carries TRBV28 and TRBJ2-1; tentatively, D is TRBD2 (5 bases). CDR3 length: 15 amino acids. The germline V gene encodes CDR1 MDHEN and CDR2 SYDVKM. V was clipped by 2 bases and J by 2 bases, with 10 bases between them.

The chain couples TRBV7-2 to TRBJ1-3; D is uncertain. The length of the CDR3 is 15 residues. CDR1 and CDR2 (germline): SGHTA, FQGNSA. V was trimmed by 3 bases and J by 0 bases, leaving 9 bases between them. The CDR3 sequence: CASSFLSFSGNTIYF. The CDR3 DNA sequence: TGTGCCAGCAGCTTTCTTAGTTTCTCTGGAAACACCATATATTTT.

The chain links TRBV5-1 to TRBJ2-1, with D perhaps TRBD1 (6 bases). Germline CDR1 SGHRS, CDR2 YFSETQ. V was trimmed by 1 base and J by 4 bases, leaving 12 bases between them. There are 15 residues in the CDR3. CDR3 residues: CASSLPTGFYNEQFF. CDR3 bases: TGCGCCAGCAGCTTGCCGACAGGTTTTTACAATGAGCAGTTCTTC. Together with reference TRBV5-1 and TRBJ2-1, the CDR3 gives the full variable domain: KAGVTQTPRYLIKTRGQQVTLSCSPISGHRSVSWYQQTPGQGLQFLFEYFSETQRNKGNFPGRFSGRQFSNSRSEMNVSTLELGDSALYLCASSLPTGFYNEQFFGPGTRLTVL.

The J gene is TRBJ1-4, the V gene TRBV7-9; possibly TRBD1 for D (5 bases). Germline CDR1 SEHNR, CDR2 FQNEAQ (reference sequence). The V gene lost 4 bases and the J gene lost 4 bases, with 19 bases spanning the gap. The CDR3 has 17 amino acids. Here the CDR3 DNA reads TGTGCCAGCAGCTCCGGTCTCCTTCGCGGGGGTAATGAAAAACTGTTTTTT. Its protein is CASSSGLLRGGNEKLFF.

This chain connects TRBV6-5 to TRBJ2-1, with 12 bases matching TRBD2. The CDR3 totals 14 residues. The V gene end was trimmed by 6 bases and the J gene end by 8 bases; junction bases not matched to a gene: 5. Germline CDR1 is MNHEY and CDR2 is SVGAGI. The CDR3 nucleotides are TGTGCCAGCAGCGCTAGCGGGAGGGGCGATGAGCAGTTCTTC. Its translation is CASSASGRGDEQFF.

The V call is TRBV5-5, the J call TRBJ1-2; D remains unclear. The length of the CDR3 is 16 residues. CDR1 and CDR2 from the germline V gene are SGHKS and YYEKEE (reference sequence). V lost 0 bases to trimming and J lost 2 bases, with 14 bases between them. CDR3 coding DNA: TGTGCCAGCAGCTTGGATAGGCAGCTTGGGAACTATGGCTACACCTTC. This sequence encodes CASSLDRQLGNYGYTF. Variable domain in full (rest from reference TRBV5-5 and TRBJ1-2): DAGVTQSPTHLIKTRGQQVTLRCSPISGHKSVSWYQQVLGQGPQFIFQYYEKEERGRGNFPDRFSARQFPNYSSELNVNALLLGDSALYLCASSLDRQLGNYGYTFGSGTRLTVV.

The chain links TRBV29-1 to TRBJ2-1; D gene uncertain. The CDR3 spans 10 residues. Germline lookup yields CDR1 SQVTM and CDR2 ANQGSEA. Trimming cost V 2 bases and J 14 bases, with 10 bases left between them. The CDR3 sequence is CSVETPMEFF. DNA of the CDR3: TGCAGCGTTGAAACCCCCATGGAGTTCTTC.

As DNA, the CDR3 is TGTGCCAGCAGCGAGGGGGACAGGGGCGCCTTATACGAGCAGTACTTC. It specifies CASSEGDRGALYEQYF. The chain has TRBV7-9 and TRBJ2-7; 10 bases line up with TRBD1. This CDR3 contains 16 residues. Germline CDR1 and CDR2: SEHNR and FQNEAQ (reference sequence). With 5 bases clipped from V and 4 bases from J, the junction kept 11 bases outside the gene matches.

This CDR3 reads CARSPGISSSGANVLTF. The DNA for the CDR3 is TGTGCCAGAAGCCCCGGGATTTCGAGCTCTGGGGCCAACGTCCTGACTTTC. The V gene is TRBV5-3, the J gene TRBJ2-6, with a possible D match to TRBD2 (5 bases). TRBV5-3 is an open reading frame whose function is uncertain. Trimming removed 4 bases at V and 0 bases at J, with 14 bases between. CDR3 size: 17 residues.

In its sample, this clone was seen a few times. The chain links TRBV27 to TRBJ2-3; D gene unclear. The germline gives CDR1 MNHEY, CDR2 SMNVEV (reference sequence). V lost 4 bases, J lost 10 bases, and 12 bases lay in between. The CDR3 is 12 residues long. CDR3 sequence: CASSWPGPSQYF. The CDR3 DNA is TGTGCCAGCAGTTGGCCTGGACCTTCGCAGTATTTT.

The V call is TRBV10-3, the J call TRBJ2-5, with 12 bases lining up with TRBD2. J gave up 5 bases and V 5 bases, and 6 bases lay outside the gene matches. CDR1 ENHRY and CDR2 SYGVKD come from the germline V gene. There are 15 residues in the CDR3. The CDR3: CAISPSGGAGETQYF. The CDR3 coding sequence is TGTGCCATCAGTCCTAGCGGGGGGGCAGGTGAGACCCAGTACTTC.

The V and J genes are TRBV24-1 and TRBJ2-5; D is perhaps TRBD2 (6 bases). Between the trimmed V and J ends, which lost 3 bases and 2 bases, there was a span of 15 bases. This CDR3 is 16 amino acids long. Germline CDR1 reads KGHDR; CDR2 reads SFDVKD. DNA for the CDR3: TGTGCCACCAGTGATCCGAACCGGGACTTGCAAGAGACCCAGTACTTC. Its protein product is CATSDPNRDLQETQYF.

The chain employs TRBV19 and TRBJ1-6, with D perhaps TRBD1 (6 bases). Germline assignment: CDR1 LNHDA and CDR2 SQIVND (reference sequence). CDR3 size: 15 residues. V shed 4 bases and J shed 13 bases, with 20 bases lying between them. The chain's CDR3 is CASSTGDPRLLPLHF. CDR3 in DNA: TGTGCCAGTAGTACAGGGGACCCGCGATTATTGCCCCTCCACTTT.